This TCR beta chain was sequenced during a study of T cells in localized non-small cell lung cancer. Findings of the study overall: Higher blood T cell density tracked longer overall survival. Uninvolved adjacent lung, not tumor, had the highest T cell clonality. Adjacent lung had a median roughly 50 of the 100 largest tumor clones.

On this clone: Its antigen is not identified.

Sequencing was performed with immunoSEQ multiplex PCR; in TCRdb, only in-frame clones are kept and a portion is missing. The sample has roughly 61,000 clones, roughly 81% seen once. V was clipped by 5 bases and J by 4 bases, with 20 bases between them. The CDR3 sequence is 16 residues long. Germline CDR1 is SGHVS and CDR2 is FNYEAQ. The sequences come from PBMCs, collected before any cancer treatment. The V gene is TRBV7-6, the J gene TRBJ1-2; D gene uncertain. This receptor was identified in a man between 40 and 69 years old with stage II lung adenocarcinoma. CDR3 protein: CASSPLDGPWGYGYTF. The CDR3 DNA sequence: TGTGCCAGCAGCCCCTTGGACGGCCCCTGGGGCTATGGCTACACCTTC.